This T cell receptor beta chain was sequenced for a study of cytomegalovirus exposure and HLA in healthy donors. The study, taken as a whole, reports: For TCR beta chains, V- and J-gene trimming was later linked to a missense DCLRE1C variant. Cytomegalovirus-associated TCR beta chains were listed, numbering some 170. What TCR beta sequences reportedly achieved was accurate prediction of HLA-A and HLA-B alleles in most subjects.

The PCR contained 60 Vbeta and 13 Jbeta primers. The assay was immunoSEQ multiplex PCR, and TCRdb's table has in-frame clones only and misses some. Of 60,000 to 80,000 clones in the sample, just under 75% were seen once. In germline, CDR1 is SGHVS, CDR2 FNYEAQ. Losses at the gene ends were 2 bases for V and 2 bases for J; bases not matched to a gene: 15. The CDR3 is 19 amino acids. This cohort consisted of healthy bone marrow donors. For this clone: The antigen remains unidentified.

The sequenced sample was PBMCs. The chain carries TRBV7-6 and TRBJ2-5; 9 bases match TRBD2. The clonotype comes from a woman in her 30s in good health and CMV-seronegative. CDR3 nucleotide sequence: TGTGCCAGCAGCTTATCCCCCCGTGAGCTGACTAGCGGACAAGAGACCCAGTACTTC. Amino acid sequence: CASSLSPRELTSGQETQYF.